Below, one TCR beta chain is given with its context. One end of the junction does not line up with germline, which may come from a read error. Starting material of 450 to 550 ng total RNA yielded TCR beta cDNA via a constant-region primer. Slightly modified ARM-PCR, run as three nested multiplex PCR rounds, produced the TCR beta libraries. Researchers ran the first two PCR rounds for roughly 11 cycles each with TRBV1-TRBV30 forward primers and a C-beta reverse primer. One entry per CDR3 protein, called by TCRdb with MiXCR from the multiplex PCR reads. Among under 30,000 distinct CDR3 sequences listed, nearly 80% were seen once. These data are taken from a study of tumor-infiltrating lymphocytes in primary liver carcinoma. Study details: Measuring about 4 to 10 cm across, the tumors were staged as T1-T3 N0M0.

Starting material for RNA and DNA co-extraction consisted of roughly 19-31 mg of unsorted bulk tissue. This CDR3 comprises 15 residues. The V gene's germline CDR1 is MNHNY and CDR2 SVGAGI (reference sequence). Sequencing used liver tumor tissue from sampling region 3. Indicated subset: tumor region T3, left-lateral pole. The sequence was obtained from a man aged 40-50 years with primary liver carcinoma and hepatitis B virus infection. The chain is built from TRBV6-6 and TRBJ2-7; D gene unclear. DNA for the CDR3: TGTGTCAGCAGTTACTCCGGAAAACCTACCTACGAGCAGTACTTC. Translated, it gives CVSSYSGKPTYEQYF.